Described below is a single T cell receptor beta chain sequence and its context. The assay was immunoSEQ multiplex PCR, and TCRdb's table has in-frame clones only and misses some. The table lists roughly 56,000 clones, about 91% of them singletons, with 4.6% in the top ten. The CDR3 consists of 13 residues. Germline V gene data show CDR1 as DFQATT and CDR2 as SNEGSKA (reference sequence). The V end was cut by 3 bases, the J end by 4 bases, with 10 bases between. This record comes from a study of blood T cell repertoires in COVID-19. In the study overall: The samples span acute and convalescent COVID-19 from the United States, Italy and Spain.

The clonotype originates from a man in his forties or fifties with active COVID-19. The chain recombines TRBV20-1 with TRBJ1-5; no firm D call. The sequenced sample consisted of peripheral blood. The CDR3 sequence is CSASPVLNQPQHF. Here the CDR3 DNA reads TGCAGTGCTAGTCCCGTATTGAATCAGCCCCAGCATTTT.